The rows below give T cell receptor beta chains drawn from one sample of a study of cytomegalovirus exposure and HLA in healthy donors. Assay used: immunoSEQ multiplex PCR; TCRdb lists only in-frame clones, some missing. The table has some 140,000 clones, 70% to 80% seen once. The sequenced sample consisted of PBMCs. All receptors derive from a female donor in good health and CMV-seronegative. Both conserved end residues are part of each CDR3. D genes are given only for firm matches. Size tells how often a clone was seen (once, few, many) or the class of an expanded clone, and some rows leave it out.

j_gene	abundance	d_gene	v_gene	CDR3nt	CDR3aa
TRBJ1-1	NA	NA	TRBV9	TGTGCCAGCTCCCCGGGGAAAGGGAACACTGAAGCTTTCTTT	CASSPGKGNTEAFF
TRBJ2-2	NA	TRBD2	TRBV7-2	TGTGCCAGCAGCTTATTTGCGGGAGGGAACACCGGGGAGCTGTTTTTT	CASSLFAGGNTGELFF
TRBJ1-5	NA	NA	TRBV15	TGTGCCACCAGCAGAGTGGGGGGGAGAGGCCAGCCCCAGCATTTT	CATSRVGGRGQPQHF
TRBJ1-1	few	TRBD1	TRBV2	TGTGCCAGCAGTGGGGACAGGTATGCTGAAGCTTTCTTT	CASSGDRYAEAFF
TRBJ2-5	NA	TRBD1	TRBV5-4	TGTGCCAGCAGCGCTGGGACAGGGGAGACCCAGTACTTC	CASSAGTGETQYF
TRBJ1-1	NA	NA	TRBV5-4	TGTGCCAGCAGCTACCAGGGGTGGAACACTGAAGCTTTCTTT	CASSYQGWNTEAFF
TRBJ1-1	few	NA	TRBV5-1	TGCGCCAGCAGCTTGGGGCCCCGAGGGGGGAACACTGAAGCTTTCTTT	CASSLGPRGGNTEAFF
TRBJ2-1	NA	NA	TRBV7-2	TGTGCCAGCAGCTTACAGGTACAAGATGAGCAGTTCTTC	CASSLQVQDEQFF
TRBJ1-4	NA	TRBD1	TRBV7-6	TGTGCCAGCAGCTCGGGACAGGGGTCTGCCCTTAATGAAAAACTGTTTTTT	CASSSGQGSALNEKLFF
TRBJ1-6	NA	TRBD1	TRBV6-5	TGTGCCAGCAATCCGGTGACAGGGGCGAATTCACCCCTCCACTTT	CASNPVTGANSPLHF
TRBJ2-3	NA	TRBD1	TRBV5-1	TGCGCCAGCAGCGTCGGGACAGGGGCTCGGGATACGCAGTATTTT	CASSVGTGARDTQYF
TRBJ2-2	NA	NA	TRBV27	TGTGCCAGCAGTTTAAACGGGAGGAACACCGGGGAGCTGTTTTTT	CASSLNGRNTGELFF
TRBJ2-1	few	TRBD1	TRBV28	TGTGCCAGCAGTCCTGCACAGGGGATGGGTAACAATGAGCAGTTCTTC	CASSPAQGMGNNEQFF
TRBJ1-5	NA	NA	TRBV28	TGTGCCAGCAGTTCCCACAGGTTGAATCAGCCCCAGCATTTT	CASSSHRLNQPQHF
TRBJ1-4	NA	NA	TRBV30	TGTGCCTGGAGTGTACCGGGACGCGGACTAGGAGAAAAACTGTTTTTT	CAWSVPGRGLGEKLFF
TRBJ2-1	NA	TRBD2	TRBV30	TGTGCCTGGATCCCAGGGGGGCTAGCGGGGTACAATGAGCAGTTCTTC	CAWIPGGLAGYNEQFF
TRBJ1-5	NA	NA	TRBV7-3	TGTGCCAGCGCCCTAAGTGGTAAACAGCCCCAGCATTTT	CASALSGKQPQHF
TRBJ1-1	few	TRBD1	TRBV11-1	TGTGCCAGCAGCACGGACAGGTCGAACACTGAAGCTTTCTTT	CASSTDRSNTEAFF
TRBJ1-1	once	NA	TRBV29-1	TGCAGCGTTGAAGGGCGTATACAGGGAGCCGTCGGCACTGAAGCTTTCTTT	CSVEGRIQGAVGTEAFF
TRBJ1-2	NA	TRBD1	TRBV7-6	TGTGCCAGCAGCTTAGGTCAGGGGGCGGTAGGCTACACCTTC	CASSLGQGAVGYTF
TRBJ1-1	NA	NA	TRBV5-4	TGTGCCAGCAGCCTGGTCGGGGGGGGTACTGAAGCTTTCTTT	CASSLVGGGTEAFF
TRBJ1-5	NA	NA	TRBV19	TGTGCCAGTAGAGGAGTCGAACGAGATCAGCCCCAGCATTTT	CASRGVERDQPQHF
TRBJ2-5	NA	NA	TRBV7-9	TGTGCCAGCAGCTCGGGACTTCAAGAGACCCAGTACTTC	CASSSGLQETQYF
TRBJ2-1	NA	TRBD2	TRBV9	TGTGCCAGCAGCCCCAGCGGGAGTTCCTACAATGAGCAGTTCTTC	CASSPSGSSYNEQFF
TRBJ1-6	few	TRBD1	TRBV12-5	TGTGCTAGTGGTTTGGACAGGGGATCACCCCTCCACTTT	CASGLDRGSPLHF
TRBJ2-1	NA	NA	TRBV10-3	TGTGCCATCAGTGAGAGGCTAGCCGACTCCTACAATGAGCAGTTCTTC	CAISERLADSYNEQFF
TRBJ1-2	NA	NA	TRBV28	TGTGCCAGCAGTTTAGACTTTAACTATGGCTACACCTTC	CASSLDFNYGYTF
TRBJ2-7	NA	TRBD2	TRBV28	TGTGCCAGCAGTAAAACTAGCGGGGGATCCTACGAGCAGTACTTC	CASSKTSGGSYEQYF
TRBJ2-7	NA	TRBD2	TRBV13	TGTGCCAGCAGCCCACCGGGGGGGCGCCCTTACGAGCAGTACTTC	CASSPPGGRPYEQYF
TRBJ1-2	NA	TRBD1	TRBV19	TGTGCCAGTAGTATGACCGGGACAGGTCAGAACTATGGCTACACCTTC	CASSMTGTGQNYGYTF
TRBJ2-1	NA	TRBD2	TRBV10-1	TGCGCCAGCAGTGAGGCCCAGCGGGAGTGGGAGCAGTTCTTC	CASSEAQREWEQFF
TRBJ1-2	NA	NA	TRBV19	TGTGCCAGTAGTATAGAGAGCTATGGCTACACCTTC	CASSIESYGYTF
TRBJ1-6	NA	TRBD1	TRBV7-8	TGTGCCAGCAGCTTACAGCCGGACAGGGTCATTTGGGGATCACCCCTCCACTTT	CASSLQPDRVIWGSPLHF
TRBJ2-3	NA	TRBD1	TRBV7-9	TGTGCCAGCAGCAGGGACAGGGCCACAGATACGCAGTATTTT	CASSRDRATDTQYF
TRBJ2-3	NA	NA	TRBV5-1	TGCGCCAGCAGCTTGGGGGAGCACACAGATACGCAGTATTTT	CASSLGEHTDTQYF
TRBJ1-1	NA	NA	TRBV5-4	TGTGCCAGCAGCTTAGACGGGTACACTGAAGCTTTCTTT	CASSLDGYTEAFF
TRBJ1-5	few	TRBD1	TRBV10-1	TGCGCCAGCCCAGGGGGCGTCCAGCCCCAGCATTTT	CASPGGVQPQHF
TRBJ2-7	NA	NA	TRBV28	TGTGCCAGCAGTAGGGGTGAGCAGTACTTC	CASSRGEQYF
TRBJ1-5	NA	NA	TRBV30	TGTGCCTGGAGTGTGGCTGTTTCCAATCAGCCCCAGCATTTT	CAWSVAVSNQPQHF
TRBJ2-2	once	TRBD1	TRBV4-1	TGCGCCAGCAGCCGAGGACAGGGACCCACCGGGGAGCTGTTTTTT	CASSRGQGPTGELFF
TRBJ2-5	NA	TRBD1	TRBV5-6	TGTGCCAGCAGCTGGGACAGCCAAGAGACCCAGTACTTC	CASSWDSQETQYF
TRBJ1-3	NA	NA	TRBV28	TGTGCCAGCAGTGCCCAGGGTAGAGGAAACACCATATATTTT	CASSAQGRGNTIYF
TRBJ1-2	NA	NA	TRBV19	TGTGCCAGTAGTATCGGCACGGGCTATGGCTACACCTTC	CASSIGTGYGYTF
TRBJ1-1	NA	NA	TRBV30	TGTGCCTGGAGTTCCCCCGGGTCCCCGAACACTGAAGCTTTCTTT	CAWSSPGSPNTEAFF
TRBJ2-1	NA	TRBD2	TRBV7-9	TGTGCCAGCAGCTTGACTAGCGGGAGAAATGAGCAGTTCTTC	CASSLTSGRNEQFF
TRBJ1-2	few	NA	TRBV9	TGTGCCAGCAGGGACAGAGATAACTATGGCTACACCTTC	CASRDRDNYGYTF
TRBJ2-3	few	TRBD2	TRBV19	TGTGCCAGTAGTGATCCCTCAGGGAGGGGTACGCAGTATTTT	CASSDPSGRGTQYF
TRBJ2-5	NA	NA	TRBV14	TGTGCCAGCAGCCAAGCCGCAGGAGGGGCGGAGACCCAGTACTTC	CASSQAAGGAETQYF